Listed here is a single T cell receptor beta chain. What it binds is unknown. These data belong to a study of T cell responses to AZD1222 COVID-19 vaccine. The method was immunoSEQ multiplex PCR; TCRdb's version includes in-frame clones alone and lacks a portion of them. Of about 130,000 clones in the sample, around 84% are singletons; the top ten hold more than 20%. The CDR3 extends over 15 amino acids. Germline CDR1 is LGHDT and CDR2 is YNNKEL (reference sequence). Trimming removed 0 bases from V and 7 bases from J, with 13 bases in between. The study, taken as a whole, reports: Possibly, clonal diversity was underestimated; donors were largely white British and included more females. Spike-specific TCR breadth and depth rose after two AZD1222 doses. Among AZD1222 vaccinees, only 5 or 6 were seropositive at baseline. Reportedly, nearly half the spike-specific TCRs target unmutated variant regions.

This specimen was peripheral blood, taken on day 0 of AZD1222 vaccination. The origin of this receptor is an adult in good health. The chain links TRBV3-1 (or the pseudogene TRBV3-2) to TRBJ1-5; TRBD1 might be the D (5 bases). CDR3 protein: CASSQDGRAGQPQHF. The CDR3 nucleotides are TGTGCCAGCAGCCAAGATGGTAGGGCAGGGCAGCCCCAGCATTTT.